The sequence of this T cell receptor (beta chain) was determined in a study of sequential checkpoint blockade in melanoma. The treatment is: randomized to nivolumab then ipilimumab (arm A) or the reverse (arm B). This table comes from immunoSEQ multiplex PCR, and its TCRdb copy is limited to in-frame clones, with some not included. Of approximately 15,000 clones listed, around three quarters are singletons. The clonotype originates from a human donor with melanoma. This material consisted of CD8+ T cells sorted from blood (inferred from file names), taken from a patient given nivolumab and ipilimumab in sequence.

This CDR3 reads CASSHRDTEAFF. The CDR3 region has the DNA TGTGCCAGCAGCCACCGGGACACTGAAGCTTTCTTT. The gene calls are TRBV7-9 and TRBJ1-1; D is unresolved. The CDR3 contains 12 residues. In germline, CDR1 is SEHNR, CDR2 FQNEAQ (reference sequence). V was shortened by 5 bases and J by 3 bases, with 7 bases between the two germline ends.